The clone carrying this T cell receptor beta chain was counted at least ten times. The antigen is unknown. The data are from a study of T cell repertoires in cytomegalovirus infection. Turning to the study itself: Matching HLA type and CMV infection were both indicated by public TCR beta signatures. Findings of the study overall: Cumulative public TCR beta family frequency identified CMV carriers with the relevant HLA. Clonotypes of TCR beta that were HLA-C-restricted and CMV-specific dominated the ex vivo response.

Trimming removed 3 bases at V and 4 bases at J, with 17 bases between. Germline lookup yields CDR1 SEHNR and CDR2 FQNEAQ (reference sequence). This CDR3 spans 16 amino acids. TCRdb ran MiXCR on the reads and lists one entry per CDR3 protein. Here the sample spans fewer than 85,000 distinct CDR3 sequences, around 3.8% being singletons. This TCR was recovered from a human donor in good health (CMV status not recorded). Some clones in this sample may be carry-over from other donors' samples. The chain employs TRBV7-9 and TRBJ2-3, with TRBD2 as a possible D gene (5 bases). The specimen was PBMCs. In DNA form, the CDR3 reads TGTGCCAGCAGCTTTTTGGTGGGAGCGCGGGCAGATACGCAGTATTTT. Residues: CASSFLVGARADTQYF.